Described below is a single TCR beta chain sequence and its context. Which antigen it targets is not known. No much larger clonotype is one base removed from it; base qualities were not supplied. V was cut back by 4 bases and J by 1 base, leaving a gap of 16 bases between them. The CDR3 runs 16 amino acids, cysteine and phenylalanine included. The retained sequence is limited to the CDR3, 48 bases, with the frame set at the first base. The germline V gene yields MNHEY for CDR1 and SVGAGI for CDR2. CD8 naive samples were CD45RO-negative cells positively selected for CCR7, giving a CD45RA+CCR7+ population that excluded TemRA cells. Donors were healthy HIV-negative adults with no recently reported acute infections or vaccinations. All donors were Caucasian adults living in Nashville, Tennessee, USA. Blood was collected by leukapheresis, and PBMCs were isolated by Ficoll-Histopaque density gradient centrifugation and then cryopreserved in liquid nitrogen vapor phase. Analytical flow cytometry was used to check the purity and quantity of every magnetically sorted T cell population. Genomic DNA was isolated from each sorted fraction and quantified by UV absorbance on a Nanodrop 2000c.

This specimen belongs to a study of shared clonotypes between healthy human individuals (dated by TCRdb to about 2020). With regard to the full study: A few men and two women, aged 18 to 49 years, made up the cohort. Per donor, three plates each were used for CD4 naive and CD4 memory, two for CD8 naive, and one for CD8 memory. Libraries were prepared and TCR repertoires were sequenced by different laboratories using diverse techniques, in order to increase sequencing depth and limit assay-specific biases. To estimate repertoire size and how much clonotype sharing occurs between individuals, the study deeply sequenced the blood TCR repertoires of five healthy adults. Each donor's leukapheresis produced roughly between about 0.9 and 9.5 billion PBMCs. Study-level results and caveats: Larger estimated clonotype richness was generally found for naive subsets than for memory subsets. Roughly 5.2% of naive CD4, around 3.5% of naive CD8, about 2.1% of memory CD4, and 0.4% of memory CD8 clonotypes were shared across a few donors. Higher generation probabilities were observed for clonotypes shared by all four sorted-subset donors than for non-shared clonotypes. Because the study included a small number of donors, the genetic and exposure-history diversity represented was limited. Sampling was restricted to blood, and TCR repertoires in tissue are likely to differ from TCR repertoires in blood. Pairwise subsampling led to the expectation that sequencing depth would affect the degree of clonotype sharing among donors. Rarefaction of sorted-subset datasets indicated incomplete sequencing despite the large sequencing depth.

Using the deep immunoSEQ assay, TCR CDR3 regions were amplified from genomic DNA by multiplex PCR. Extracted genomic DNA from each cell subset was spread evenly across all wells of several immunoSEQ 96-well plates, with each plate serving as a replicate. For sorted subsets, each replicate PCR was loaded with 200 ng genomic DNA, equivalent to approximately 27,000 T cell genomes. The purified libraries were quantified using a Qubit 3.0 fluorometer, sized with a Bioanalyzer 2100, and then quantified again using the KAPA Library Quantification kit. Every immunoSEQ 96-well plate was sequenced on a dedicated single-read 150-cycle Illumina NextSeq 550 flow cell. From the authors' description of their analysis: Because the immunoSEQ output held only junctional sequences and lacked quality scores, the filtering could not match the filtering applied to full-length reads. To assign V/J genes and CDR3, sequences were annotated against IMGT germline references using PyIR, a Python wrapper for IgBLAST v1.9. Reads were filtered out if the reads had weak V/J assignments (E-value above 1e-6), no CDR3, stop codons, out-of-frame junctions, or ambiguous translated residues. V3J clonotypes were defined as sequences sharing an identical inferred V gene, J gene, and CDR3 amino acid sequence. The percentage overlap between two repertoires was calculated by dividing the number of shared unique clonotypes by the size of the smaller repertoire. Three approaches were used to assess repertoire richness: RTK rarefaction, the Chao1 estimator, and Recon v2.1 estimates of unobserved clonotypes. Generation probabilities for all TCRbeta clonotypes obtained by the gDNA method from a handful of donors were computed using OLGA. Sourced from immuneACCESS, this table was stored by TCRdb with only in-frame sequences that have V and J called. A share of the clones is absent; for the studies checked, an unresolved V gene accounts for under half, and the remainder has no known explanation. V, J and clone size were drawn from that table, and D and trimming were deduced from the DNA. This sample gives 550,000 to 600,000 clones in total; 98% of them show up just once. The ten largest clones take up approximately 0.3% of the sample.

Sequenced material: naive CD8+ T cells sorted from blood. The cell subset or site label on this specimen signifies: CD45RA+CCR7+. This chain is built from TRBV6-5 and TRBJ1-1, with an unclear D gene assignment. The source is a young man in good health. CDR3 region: CASSWNRNGENTEAFF. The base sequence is TGTGCCAGCAGTTGGAACCGGAACGGGGAGAACACTGAAGCTTTCTTT.